What follows are 23 T cell receptor beta chains derived from one specimen sequenced in a study of cytomegalovirus exposure and HLA in healthy donors. PCR used 60 Vbeta primers and 13 Jbeta primers. Clones were read by immunoSEQ multiplex PCR, and TCRdb kept only the in-frame ones, dropping some. The sample contains about 150,000 clones, roughly 85% of which appear only once. Material for sequencing was PBMCs. All receptors derive from a young woman in good health and CMV-seronegative.

CDR3 sequence reads: CASSWGTAVGNTIYF. The CDR3 DNA is TGTGCCAGCAGCTGGGGGACAGCTGTTGGAAACACCATATATTTT. This chain joins TRBV5-6 and TRBJ1-3, with 7 bases fitting TRBD1. After removal of 3 bases from V and 3 bases from J, the junction contained 6 bases not matched to a gene. This CDR3 comprises 15 residues. Germline CDR1 SGHDT, CDR2 YYEEEE.

This clone was seen only a few times. This chain connects TRBV5-4 to TRBJ2-7; no reliable D call. Germline CDR1 SGHNT, CDR2 YYREEE (reference sequence). With 3 bases removed from V and 7 bases from J, the gap between germline ends came to 8 bases. The CDR3 runs 11 residues. CDR3 nucleotide sequence: TGTGCCAGCAGCTCTCGTTTGGAGCAGTACTTC. This translates into CASSSRLEQYF. The variable domain in full, with the rest retrieved from reference TRBV5-4 and TRBJ2-7, is ETGVTQSPTHLIKTRGQQVTLRCSSQSGHNTVSWYQQALGQGPQFIFQYYREEENGRGNFPPRFSGLQFPNYSSELNVNALELDDSALYLCASSSRLEQYFGPGTRLTVT.

This chain joins TRBV11-2 and TRBJ2-5; 8 nucleotides match TRBD2. The CDR3 has 13 amino acids. The trim removed 6 bases at V and 4 bases at J, leaving 4 bases unmatched. The germline gives CDR1 SGHAT, CDR2 FQNNGV. CDR3 sequence: CASRRLAGETQYF. The CDR3 DNA is TGTGCCAGCAGGCGGCTAGCGGGAGAGACCCAGTACTTC.

This clone was observed a single time. This chain links TRBV29-1 with TRBJ2-3; 7 bases align to TRBD1. The CDR3 loop spans 15 amino acids. Trimming removed 4 bases from V and 2 bases from J; junction bases left unmatched: 9. In germline, CDR1 is SQVTM, CDR2 ANQGSEA. The CDR3 DNA is TGCAGCGTTGCAGCCGGGACAGACCCCACAGATACGCAGTATTTT. Translation: CSVAAGTDPTDTQYF.

This clone was picked up one time. The chain has TRBV18 and TRBJ1-1, with D unclear. Trimming cost V 5 bases and J 1 base, with 8 bases left between them. The CDR3 consists of 13 residues. Germline V gene data show CDR1 as KGHSH and CDR2 as LQKENI. CDR3 loop: CASSSTQNTEAFF. As DNA, the CDR3 is TGTGCCAGCTCATCAACACAGAACACTGAAGCTTTCTTT. Combining the CDR3 with reference TRBV18 and TRBJ1-1 gives the whole variable domain NAGVMQNPRHLVRRRGQEARLRCSPMKGHSHVYWYRQLPEEGLKFMVYLQKENIIDESGMPKERFSAEFPKEGPSILRIQQVVRGDSAAYFCASSSTQNTEAFFGQGTRLTVV.

In its sample, this clone was seen a few times. The rearrangement joins TRBV28 to TRBJ2-7; 10 bases fit TRBD2. The CDR3 is 15 residues long. V was clipped by 4 bases and J by 5 bases; unmatched bases: 8. Germline lookup yields CDR1 MDHEN and CDR2 SYDVKM. This CDR3 is CASSSPSGSIHEQYF. CDR3 in DNA: TGTGCCAGCAGTTCCCCTAGCGGGAGCATCCACGAGCAGTACTTC.

This chain uses TRBV27 with TRBJ2-1; D is perhaps TRBD1 (5 bases). V shed 4 bases and J shed 6 bases, with 16 bases lying between them. Per germline, CDR1 MNHEY and CDR2 SMNVEV (reference sequence). This CDR3 spans 15 amino acids. The CDR3 DNA reads as TGTGCCAGCAGTTCAGGGATCCTTTCCCTCAATGAGCAGTTCTTC. Its protein is CASSSGILSLNEQFF.

The J gene is TRBJ1-5, the V gene TRBV28; D is uncertain. The germline gives CDR1 MDHEN, CDR2 SYDVKM. The CDR3 loop spans 13 amino acids. The V end lost 4 bases, the J end lost 7 bases, and 11 bases lay between the germline ends. The CDR3 DNA reads TGTGCCAGCAGTTCCGGGGAACGACAGCCCCAGCATTTT. Translation: CASSSGERQPQHF.

This clone was seen only once. This chain links TRBV6-1 with TRBJ1-3, with D possibly TRBD1 on 5 matching bases. The length of the CDR3 is 16 residues. Germline V gene data show CDR1 as MNHNS and CDR2 as SASEGT. Trimming stripped 4 bases from V and 4 bases from J, with 17 bases between. This chain's CDR3 is CASSAAGSGAGNTIYF. The CDR3 nucleotides are TGTGCCAGCAGTGCGGCGGGATCTGGGGCCGGAAACACCATATATTTT.

The chain carries TRBV2 and TRBJ2-7; 7 bases are shared with TRBD1. This CDR3 comprises 13 residues. Germline loops: CDR1 SNHLY, CDR2 FYNNEI. The trim removed 8 bases at V and 4 bases at J, leaving 8 bases unmatched. The CDR3 loop reads CASRWGTVYEQYF. The CDR3 DNA reads as TGTGCCAGCCGGTGGGGGACAGTTTACGAGCAGTACTTC.

The chain is built from TRBV15 and TRBJ2-1; the D is unclear. The CDR3 covers 14 residues. Trimming took 5 bases from V and 6 from J, leaving 14 bases between them. The germline V gene encodes CDR1 LNHNV and CDR2 YYDKDF (reference sequence). The CDR3 region is CATSSPDSGNEQFF. In nucleotides, the CDR3 is TGTGCCACCAGCTCACCAGACTCGGGCAATGAGCAGTTCTTC. Variable domain in full (rest from reference TRBV15 and TRBJ2-1): DAMVIQNPRYQVTQFGKPVTLSCSQTLNHNVMYWYQQKSSQAPKLLFHYYDKDFNNEADTPDNFQSRRPNTSFCFLDIRSPGLGDTAMYLCATSSPDSGNEQFFGPGTRLTVL.

This sequence joins TRBV2 and TRBJ2-5, with a weak D call TRBD2 (6 bases). V gave up 7 bases and J gave up 0 bases, with 9 bases separating them. Germline V lookup: CDR1 SNHLY, CDR2 FYNNEI. The CDR3 has 13 amino acids. The CDR3, as DNA: TGTGCCAGCATGGGGACTTACCAAGAGACCCAGTACTTC. Translated, it gives CASMGTYQETQYF.

The J gene is TRBJ2-7, the V gene TRBV19; D might be TRBD2 (6 bases). The CDR3 spans 16 residues. The germline gives CDR1 LNHDA, CDR2 SQIVND (reference sequence). V lost 1 base and J lost 3, with 16 bases in between. CDR3 residues: CASSIGDRDFYYEQYF. CDR3 DNA sequence: TGTGCCAGTAGTATAGGGGACCGGGACTTCTACTACGAGCAGTACTTC.

The chain is built from TRBV5-1 and TRBJ2-5; D is perhaps TRBD2 (5 bases). Looked up from germline, CDR1 is SGHRS and CDR2 is YFSETQ. V was trimmed by 1 base and J by 2 bases, leaving 12 bases between them. This CDR3 is 15 amino acids long. CDR3 DNA sequence: TGCGCCAGCAGCTTGAGGGCCGGGGTTCAAGAGACCCAGTACTTC. As protein: CASSLRAGVQETQYF.

The chain is built from TRBV29-1 and TRBJ2-5; 8 bases are a match to TRBD1. The V segment lost 3 bases and the J segment 4 bases; nucleotides outside the gene matches: 4. Per the germline V gene, CDR1 is SQVTM and CDR2 is ANQGSEA. This CDR3 has 13 residues. CDR3 region: CSVEQGAGETQYF. The CDR3 DNA reads TGCAGCGTTGAGCAGGGGGCTGGAGAGACCCAGTACTTC.

The chain links TRBV18 to TRBJ2-7; 12 bases line up with TRBD1. This CDR3 spans 16 amino acids. Germline CDR1 reads KGHSH; CDR2 reads LQKENI. V lost 1 base and J lost 5; bases outside the gene matches: 6. The CDR3 is CASSPLGTGGFHEQYF. The DNA of the CDR3 is TGTGCCAGCTCACCACTTGGGACAGGGGGCTTCCACGAGCAGTACTTC. Complete variable domain (other parts from reference TRBV18 and TRBJ2-7): NAGVMQNPRHLVRRRGQEARLRCSPMKGHSHVYWYRQLPEEGLKFMVYLQKENIIDESGMPKERFSAEFPKEGPSILRIQQVVRGDSAAYFCASSPLGTGGFHEQYFGPGTRLTVT.

The chain carries TRBV5-4 and TRBJ2-3; TRBD2 aligns across 11 bases. Per the germline V gene, CDR1 is SGHNT and CDR2 is YYREEE (reference sequence). This CDR3 contains 17 residues. The V and J ends lost 4 bases and 0 bases, in that order; junction bases with no gene match: 7. The CDR3 here is CASSPGTSGFSTDTQYF. In nucleotides, the CDR3 is TGTGCCAGCAGCCCGGGGACTAGCGGATTTAGCACAGATACGCAGTATTTT.

The chain links TRBV11-2 to TRBJ2-7; D is possibly TRBD2 (5 bases). V lost 7 bases to trimming and J lost 5 bases, with 15 bases between them. Germline CDR1 SGHAT, CDR2 FQNNGV. The CDR3 spans 13 residues. The DNA of the CDR3 is TGTGCCAGCATCCTCCCGCCGGGGAACGAGCAGTACTTC. It codes for CASILPPGNEQYF.

The genes are TRBV2 and TRBJ1-5, with no clear D. V was trimmed by 0 bases and J by 3 bases, leaving 9 bases between them. CDR1 and CDR2 from the germline V gene are SNHLY and FYNNEI. The CDR3 loop spans 15 amino acids. DNA for the CDR3: TGTGCCAGCAGTGAAGCCCAACAGTCCAATCAGCCCCAGCATTTT. This codes for CASSEAQQSNQPQHF.

The sample holds a few counts of this clone. J is TRBJ2-1 and V is TRBV5-4; D possibly corresponds to TRBD1 (6 bases). The germline CDR1 and CDR2 sequences are SGHNT and YYREEE (reference sequence). Trimming took 0 bases from V and 7 from J, leaving 11 bases between them. This CDR3 spans 14 amino acids. DNA of the CDR3: TGTGCCAGCAGCTTGGGACAGGCCAGGAATGAGCAGTTCTTC. Its protein product is CASSLGQARNEQFF.

In this sample, this clone turned up once. The V and J genes are TRBV4-3 and TRBJ2-1, with unresolved D. Germline V gene sequence: CDR1 LGHNA, CDR2 YSLEER. Trimming took 1 base from V and 0 from J, leaving 13 bases between them. The CDR3 runs 17 residues. The CDR3 reads CASSQAVGHNSYNEQFF. CDR3 in DNA: TGCGCCAGCAGCCAAGCGGTGGGCCATAACTCCTACAATGAGCAGTTCTTC.

The rearrangement uses TRBV10-3 and TRBJ1-5; 7 bases match TRBD1. Germline V gene sequence: CDR1 ENHRY, CDR2 SYGVKD. CDR3 length: 12 residues. Unmatched junction bases numbered 5, after V lost 11 bases and J lost 4 bases. CDR3 in amino acids: CASSTGNQPQHF. The DNA for the CDR3 is TGTGCCTCGTCGACAGGGAATCAGCCCCAGCATTTT.

The chain recombines TRBV9 with TRBJ2-1, with 12 bases identical to TRBD2. Germline V gene data show CDR1 as SGDLS and CDR2 as YYNGEE. V trimming: 0 bases; J trimming: 12 bases; junction bases outside the gene matches: 7. This CDR3 has 15 amino acids. The CDR3 is CASSVGLAGGPSQFF. CDR3 bases: TGTGCCAGCAGCGTAGGGCTAGCGGGAGGGCCGTCGCAGTTCTTC.